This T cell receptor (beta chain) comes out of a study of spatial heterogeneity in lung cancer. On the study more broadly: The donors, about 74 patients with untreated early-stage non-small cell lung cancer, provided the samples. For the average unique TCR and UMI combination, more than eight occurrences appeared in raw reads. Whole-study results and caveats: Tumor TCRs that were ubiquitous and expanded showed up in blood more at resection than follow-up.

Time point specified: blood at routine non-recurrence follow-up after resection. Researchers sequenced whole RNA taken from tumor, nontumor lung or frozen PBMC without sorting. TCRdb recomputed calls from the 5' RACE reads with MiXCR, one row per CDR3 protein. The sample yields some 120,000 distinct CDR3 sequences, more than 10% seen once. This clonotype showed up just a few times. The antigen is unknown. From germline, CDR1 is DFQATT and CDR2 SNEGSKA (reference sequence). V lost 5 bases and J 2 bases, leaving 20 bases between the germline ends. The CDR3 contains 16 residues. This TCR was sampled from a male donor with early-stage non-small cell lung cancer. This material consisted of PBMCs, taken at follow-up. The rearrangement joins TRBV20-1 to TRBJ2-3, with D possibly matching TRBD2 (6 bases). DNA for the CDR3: TGCAGTGCTCCTCCTGCGGGGCGAGGTATCACAGATACGCAGTATTTT. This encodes CSAPPAGRGITDTQYF.